Listed below are T cell receptor beta chains from one sample, sequenced in a study of tumor-infiltrating lymphocytes in glioblastoma multiforme. A single record per CDR3 protein comes from TCRdb applying MiXCR to the multiplex PCR reads. Of about 10,000 distinct CDR3 sequences in the sample, about three quarters were seen once. Sequenced input: brain tumor tissue. These receptors originate from a male donor with glioblastoma. CDR3s include the opening cysteine and the closing phenylalanine or tryptophan. D genes are given only for firm matches. Rows give clone size only sometimes, using once, few, many, or a class for an expanded clone.

clone size: .; CDR3 length: 15; J gene: TRBJ2-1; D gene: .; V gene: TRBV28; CDR3 DNA: TGTGCCAGCGGCCACCCCGAACGTAAATTGTCGGAGCAGTTCTTC; CDR3 protein: CASGHPERKLSEQFF
clone size: .; CDR3 length: 14; J gene: TRBJ2-5; D gene: .; V gene: TRBV7-8; CDR3 DNA: TGTGCCAGCAGCTTAGCGGTAGGAGTTGAGACCCAGCACTTC; CDR3 protein: CASSLAVGVETQHF
clone size: .; CDR3 length: 13; J gene: TRBJ2-2; D gene: TRBD2; V gene: TRBV10-3; CDR3 DNA: TGTGCCAGCACGGGGGGGAACACCGGGGAGCTGTTTTTT; CDR3 protein: CASTGGNTGELFF
clone size: .; CDR3 length: 13; J gene: TRBJ2-5; D gene: .; V gene: TRBV28; CDR3 DNA: TGTGTCAGCAGTTTACAAGCCCCCGAGACCCAGTACTTC; CDR3 protein: CVSSLQAPETQYF
clone size: once; CDR3 length: 15; J gene: TRBJ2-1; D gene: .; V gene: TRBV11-2; CDR3 DNA: TGTGCCAGCAGCTTACCAGCGGTTTCCTACAATGAGCAGTTCTTC; CDR3 protein: CASSLPAVSYNEQFF
clone size: .; CDR3 length: 14; J gene: TRBJ2-4; D gene: TRBD2; V gene: TRBV20-1; CDR3 DNA: TGCAGTGCAATCCCGGGACTAGGAAAGAACATTCAGCACTTC; CDR3 protein: CSAIPGLGKNIQHF
clone size: .; CDR3 length: 13; J gene: TRBJ2-3; D gene: .; V gene: TRBV20-1; CDR3 DNA: TGCAGTGCTCCCTCAACTAGTAGAGATACGCAGTATTTT; CDR3 protein: CSAPSTSRDTQYF
clone size: few; CDR3 length: 17; J gene: TRBJ2-2; D gene: .; V gene: TRBV11-2; CDR3 DNA: TGTGCCAGCAGCTCGAGGGTTCAGGGTCAGAACACCGGGGAGCTGTTTTTT; CDR3 protein: CASSSRVQGQNTGELFF
clone size: many; CDR3 length: 14; J gene: TRBJ1-1; D gene: .; V gene: TRBV11-2; CDR3 DNA: TGTGCCAGCAGCTCCCTCGGTCGACACACTGAAGCCTTCTTT; CDR3 protein: CASSSLGRHTEAFF
clone size: few; CDR3 length: 13; J gene: TRBJ1-2; D gene: .; V gene: TRBV11-1; CDR3 DNA: TGTGCCAGCAGCCTCCGACAGAACTATGGCTACACCTTC; CDR3 protein: CASSLRQNYGYTF
clone size: .; CDR3 length: 17; J gene: TRBJ2-1; D gene: TRBD2; V gene: TRBV11-3; CDR3 DNA: TGTGCCAGCAGCTTGAGGCCTACTAGCGGGGCTGACAATGAGCAGTTCTTC; CDR3 protein: CASSLRPTSGADNEQFF
clone size: .; CDR3 length: 16; J gene: TRBJ2-5; D gene: TRBD1; V gene: TRBV20-1; CDR3 DNA: TGCAGTGCTAGGGATGAACAGGGGGCGTCTAAAGAGACCCAGTACTTC; CDR3 protein: CSARDEQGASKETQYF
clone size: .; CDR3 length: 14; J gene: TRBJ2-7; D gene: .; V gene: TRBV7-8; CDR3 DNA: TGTGCCAGCAGCTTAGCGACTGGGGATTACGAGCAGTACTTC; CDR3 protein: CASSLATGDYEQYF
clone size: many; CDR3 length: 15; J gene: TRBJ2-1; D gene: .; V gene: TRBV20-1; CDR3 DNA: TGCAGTGCTAGAATCTCGGTTAGCTCCTACAATGAGCAGTTCTTC; CDR3 protein: CSARISVSSYNEQFF
clone size: .; CDR3 length: 13; J gene: TRBJ2-7; D gene: .; V gene: TRBV29-1; CDR3 DNA: TGCAGCGTTGAAGGAGGCACTTCTCACGAGCAGTACTTC; CDR3 protein: CSVEGGTSHEQYF
clone size: .; CDR3 length: 14; J gene: TRBJ2-7; D gene: TRBD1; V gene: TRBV29-1; CDR3 DNA: TGCAGCGTTCAAGGGACAGAAGGGCTCTACGGGCAGTACTTC; CDR3 protein: CSVQGTEGLYGQYF
clone size: .; CDR3 length: 18; J gene: TRBJ1-2; D gene: .; V gene: TRBV6-5; CDR3 DNA: TGTGCCAGCAGGACGGATTCCGGGGGAGTGTTTGGGAACTATGGCTACATCTTC; CDR3 protein: CASRTDSGGVFGNYGYIF
clone size: .; CDR3 length: 15; J gene: TRBJ2-1; D gene: .; V gene: TRBV4-1; CDR3 DNA: TGCGCCAGCAGCCAAGTGAGCCTCAACTACAATGGGCAGTTCTTC; CDR3 protein: CASSQVSLNYNGQFF
clone size: .; CDR3 length: 16; J gene: TRBJ1-5; D gene: TRBD1; V gene: TRBV30; CDR3 DNA: TGTGCCCGGAGTCTAGGGGGCACCCTAAAGAATCAGCCCCAGCATTTT; CDR3 protein: CARSLGGTLKNQPQHF
clone size: .; CDR3 length: 11; J gene: TRBJ2-7; D gene: .; V gene: TRBV20-1; CDR3 DNA: TGCAGTGCTAGATCTGACTACGAGCAGTACTTC; CDR3 protein: CSARSDYEQYF
clone size: .; CDR3 length: 15; J gene: TRBJ2-7; D gene: .; V gene: TRBV11-2; CDR3 DNA: TGTACCAGCAGCTTCTCTAGCATAGCACTATACGGGCAGTACTTC; CDR3 protein: CTSSFSSIALYGQYF
clone size: once; CDR3 length: 11; J gene: TRBJ2-1; D gene: .; V gene: TRBV6-2/TRBV6-3; CDR3 DNA: TGTGCCAGCGGCCACGGGGGTGAGCAGTTCTTC; CDR3 protein: CASGHGGEQFF
clone size: once; CDR3 length: 16; J gene: TRBJ1-4; D gene: TRBD1; V gene: TRBV20-1; CDR3 DNA: TGCGGTGCTAGATCCGTTGGCCAGGGGGTTAATGAAAAGCTGTTTTTT; CDR3 protein: CGARSVGQGVNEKLFF
clone size: .; CDR3 length: 15; J gene: TRBJ2-5; D gene: TRBD1; V gene: TRBV4-2; CDR3 DNA: TGTGCCAGCAGCCAAGATCAGGGGGCCTTAGAGACCCAGTACTTC; CDR3 protein: CASSQDQGALETQYF
clone size: many; CDR3 length: 12; J gene: TRBJ2-7; D gene: .; V gene: TRBV30; CDR3 DNA: TGTGCCTGGAGCCCAAACCGACGGAAGCAGTACTTC; CDR3 protein: CAWSPNRRKQYF
clone size: .; CDR3 length: 14; J gene: TRBJ2-3; D gene: .; V gene: TRBV29-1; CDR3 DNA: TGCAGCGTTGACGACAGGGGAGGGTCAGATACGCAGTATTTT; CDR3 protein: CSVDDRGGSDTQYF
clone size: .; CDR3 length: 14; J gene: TRBJ2-1; D gene: TRBD2; V gene: TRBV11-2; CDR3 DNA: TGTGCTAGCAGCTTAGCGGGTAGCTACAATGAGCAGTTCTTC; CDR3 protein: CASSLAGSYNEQFF
clone size: .; CDR3 length: 17; J gene: TRBJ2-3; D gene: TRBD2; V gene: TRBV11-1; CDR3 DNA: TGTGCCAGCAGCCCCGGGACTAGAAGGTCCGCATCAGATACGCAGTATTTT; CDR3 protein: CASSPGTRRSASDTQYF
clone size: .; CDR3 length: 13; J gene: TRBJ2-5; D gene: .; V gene: TRBV12-3/TRBV12-4; CDR3 DNA: TGTGCCAGCAGTCCAGAAAACCAAGAGACCCAGTACTTC; CDR3 protein: CASSPENQETQYF
clone size: medium-sized; CDR3 length: 15; J gene: TRBJ2-3; D gene: TRBD2; V gene: TRBV20-1; CDR3 DNA: TGCAGTGCTACTCCTACTAGCGGGGTAGAAGATACGCAGTATTTT; CDR3 protein: CSATPTSGVEDTQYF
clone size: .; CDR3 length: 16; J gene: TRBJ1-4; D gene: .; V gene: TRBV5-4; CDR3 DNA: TGTACCAGCAGCCCCCAAGGGGGGACCCGAGGGGAAAAACTGTTTTTT; CDR3 protein: CTSSPQGGTRGEKLFF
clone size: once; CDR3 length: 15; J gene: TRBJ2-7; D gene: TRBD2; V gene: TRBV28; CDR3 DNA: TGTGCCAGCGGGGGACTAGCGGGACACTCCTACGAGCAGTACTTC; CDR3 protein: CASGGLAGHSYEQYF
clone size: .; CDR3 length: 12; J gene: TRBJ2-1; D gene: TRBD1; V gene: TRBV4-1; CDR3 DNA: TGCGCCAGCAGCACCCGACAGGGGCGGCAGTCCTTC; CDR3 protein: CASSTRQGRQSF
clone size: .; CDR3 length: 15; J gene: TRBJ2-7; D gene: .; V gene: TRBV11-2; CDR3 DNA: TGTGCCAGCAGCTTCTGTAGTCTATCACTAAACGAGCAGTACTTC; CDR3 protein: CASSFCSLSLNEQYF
clone size: .; CDR3 length: 14; J gene: TRBJ2-7; D gene: TRBD2; V gene: TRBV20-1; CDR3 DNA: TGCAGTGCTTCTCGACTAGCGGGATCCTACGAGCAGTACTTC; CDR3 protein: CSASRLAGSYEQYF
clone size: once; CDR3 length: 16; J gene: TRBJ2-1; D gene: .; V gene: TRBV28; CDR3 DNA: TGTGCCAGCAGGGAAACAGGGATGGCGTCCTACAATGAGCAGTTCTTC; CDR3 protein: CASRETGMASYNEQFF
clone size: .; CDR3 length: 12; J gene: TRBJ2-1; D gene: .; V gene: TRBV10-2; CDR3 DNA: TGCGCCAGCAGGGATCCCTACAATGAGCAGTTCTTC; CDR3 protein: CASRDPYNEQFF
clone size: once; CDR3 length: 17; J gene: TRBJ2-5; D gene: TRBD2; V gene: TRBV6-5; CDR3 DNA: TGTGCCAGCAACAGGCCCCCAACTAGCGGGAACGAAGAGACCCAGTACTTC; CDR3 protein: CASNRPPTSGNEETQYF
clone size: .; CDR3 length: 12; J gene: TRBJ2-2; D gene: .; V gene: TRBV11-2; CDR3 DNA: TGTGCCAGCAGCAAGACACTCGGGGTGCGGTTTTTT; CDR3 protein: CASSKTLGVRFF
clone size: many; CDR3 length: 15; J gene: TRBJ2-1; D gene: .; V gene: TRBV24-1; CDR3 DNA: TGTGCCACCAGTGATTTGTCCGGTAAATACAATGAGCAGTTCTTC; CDR3 protein: CATSDLSGKYNEQFF
clone size: medium-sized; CDR3 length: 14; J gene: TRBJ2-7; D gene: TRBD1; V gene: TRBV29-1; CDR3 DNA: TGCAGCGTAGTACCCGGACAGGGCTTCTACGAGCAGTACTTC; CDR3 protein: CSVVPGQGFYEQYF
clone size: .; CDR3 length: 14; J gene: TRBJ2-7; D gene: .; V gene: TRBV29-1; CDR3 DNA: TGCAGCGTTTATCTCCCGGACAACGCTTACGAGCAGTACTTC; CDR3 protein: CSVYLPDNAYEQYF
clone size: many; CDR3 length: 17; J gene: TRBJ2-7; D gene: TRBD2; V gene: TRBV30; CDR3 DNA: TGTGCCTGGAGTGTGACCGAACTAGCGGGGAGCTCCTACGAGCAGTACTTC; CDR3 protein: CAWSVTELAGSSYEQYF
clone size: .; CDR3 length: 10; J gene: TRBJ2-1; D gene: TRBD2; V gene: TRBV29-1; CDR3 DNA: TGCAGCGTTGTGTCGGGGAGGGGGTTCTTC; CDR3 protein: CSVVSGRGFF